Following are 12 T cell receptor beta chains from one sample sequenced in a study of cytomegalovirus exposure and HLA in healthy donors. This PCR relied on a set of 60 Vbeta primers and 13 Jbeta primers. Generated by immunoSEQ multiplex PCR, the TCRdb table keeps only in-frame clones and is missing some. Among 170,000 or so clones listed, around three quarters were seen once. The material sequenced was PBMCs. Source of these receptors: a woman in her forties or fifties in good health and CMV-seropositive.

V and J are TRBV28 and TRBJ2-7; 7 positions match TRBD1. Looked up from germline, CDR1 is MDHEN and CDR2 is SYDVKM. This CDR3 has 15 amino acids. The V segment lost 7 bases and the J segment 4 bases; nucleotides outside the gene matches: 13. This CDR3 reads CASKPTIKGAYEQYF. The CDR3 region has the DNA TGTGCCAGCAAACCAACGATAAAGGGGGCTTACGAGCAGTACTTC.

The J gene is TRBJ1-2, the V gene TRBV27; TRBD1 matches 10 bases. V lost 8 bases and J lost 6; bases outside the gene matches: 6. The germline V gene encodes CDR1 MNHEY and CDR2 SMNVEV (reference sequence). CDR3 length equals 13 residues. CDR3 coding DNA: TGTGCCAGCGGGGGACAGGGGACGAATGGCTACACCTTC. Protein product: CASGGQGTNGYTF.

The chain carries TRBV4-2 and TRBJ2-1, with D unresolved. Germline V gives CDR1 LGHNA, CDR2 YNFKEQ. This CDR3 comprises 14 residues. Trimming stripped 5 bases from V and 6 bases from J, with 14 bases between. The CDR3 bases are TGTGCCAGCAGCTTGGCCCCCGGGTCCAATGAGCAGTTCTTC. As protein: CASSLAPGSNEQFF.

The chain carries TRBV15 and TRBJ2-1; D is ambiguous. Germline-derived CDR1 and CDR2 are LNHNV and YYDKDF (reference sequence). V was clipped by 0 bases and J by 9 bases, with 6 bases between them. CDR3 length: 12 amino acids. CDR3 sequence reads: CATSRDSSEQFF. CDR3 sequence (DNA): TGTGCCACCAGCAGAGATAGCAGTGAGCAGTTCTTC.

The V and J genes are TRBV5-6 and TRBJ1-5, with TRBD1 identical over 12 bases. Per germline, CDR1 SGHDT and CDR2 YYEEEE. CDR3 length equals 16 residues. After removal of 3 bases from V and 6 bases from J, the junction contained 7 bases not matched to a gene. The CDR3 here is CASSSGTGGFSQPQHF. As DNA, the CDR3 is TGTGCCAGCAGCTCCGGGACAGGGGGCTTCTCTCAGCCCCAGCATTTT.

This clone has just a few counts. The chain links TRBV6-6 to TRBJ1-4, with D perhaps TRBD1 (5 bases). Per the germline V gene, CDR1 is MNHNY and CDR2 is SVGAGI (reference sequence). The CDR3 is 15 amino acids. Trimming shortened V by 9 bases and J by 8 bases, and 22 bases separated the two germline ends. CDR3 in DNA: TGTGCCAGTATGGCGGAGGGCAGGGAAAAGGAAAAACTGTTTTTT. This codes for CASMAEGREKEKLFF.

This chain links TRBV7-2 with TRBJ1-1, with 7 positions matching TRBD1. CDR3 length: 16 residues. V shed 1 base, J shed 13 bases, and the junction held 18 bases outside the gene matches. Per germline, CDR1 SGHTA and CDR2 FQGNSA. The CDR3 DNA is TGTGCCAGCAGCTTAGGGCCCGGGACAGCCAGGGGCTCCGGTTTCTTT. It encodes CASSLGPGTARGSGFF.

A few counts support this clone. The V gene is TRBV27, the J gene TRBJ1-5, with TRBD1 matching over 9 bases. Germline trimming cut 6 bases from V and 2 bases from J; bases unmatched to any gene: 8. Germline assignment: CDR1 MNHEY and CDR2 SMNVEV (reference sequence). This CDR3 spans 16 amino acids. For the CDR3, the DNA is TGTGCCAGCAGGCCGGGACAGGGCGGTCGCAATCAGCCCCAGCATTTT. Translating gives CASRPGQGGRNQPQHF.

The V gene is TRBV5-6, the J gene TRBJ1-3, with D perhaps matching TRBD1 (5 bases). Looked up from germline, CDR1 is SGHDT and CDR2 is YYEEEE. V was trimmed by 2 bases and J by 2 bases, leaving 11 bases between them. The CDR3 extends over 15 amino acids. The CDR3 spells CASSFGGIAGNTIYF. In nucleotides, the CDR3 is TGTGCCAGCAGCTTCGGGGGAATAGCTGGAAACACCATATATTTT.

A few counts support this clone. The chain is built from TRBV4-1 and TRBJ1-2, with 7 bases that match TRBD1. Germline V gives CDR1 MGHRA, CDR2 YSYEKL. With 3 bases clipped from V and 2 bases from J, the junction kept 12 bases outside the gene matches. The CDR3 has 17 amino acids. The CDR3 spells CASSHPKAGTANYGYTF. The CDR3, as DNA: TGCGCCAGCAGCCACCCAAAAGCCGGGACAGCCAACTATGGCTACACCTTC.

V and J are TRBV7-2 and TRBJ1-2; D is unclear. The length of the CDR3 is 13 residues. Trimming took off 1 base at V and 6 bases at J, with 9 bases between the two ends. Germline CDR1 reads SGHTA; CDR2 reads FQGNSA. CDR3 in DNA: TGTGCCAGCAGCTTAGTAGGTCGGGATGGCTACACCTTC. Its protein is CASSLVGRDGYTF.

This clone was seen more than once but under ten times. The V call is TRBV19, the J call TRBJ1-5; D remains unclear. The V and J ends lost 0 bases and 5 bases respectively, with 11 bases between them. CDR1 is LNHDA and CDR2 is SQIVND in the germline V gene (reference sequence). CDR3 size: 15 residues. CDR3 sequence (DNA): TGTGCCAGTAGTATAGAAGGGAGTGGGGATCAGCCCCAGCATTTT. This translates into CASSIEGSGDQPQHF.